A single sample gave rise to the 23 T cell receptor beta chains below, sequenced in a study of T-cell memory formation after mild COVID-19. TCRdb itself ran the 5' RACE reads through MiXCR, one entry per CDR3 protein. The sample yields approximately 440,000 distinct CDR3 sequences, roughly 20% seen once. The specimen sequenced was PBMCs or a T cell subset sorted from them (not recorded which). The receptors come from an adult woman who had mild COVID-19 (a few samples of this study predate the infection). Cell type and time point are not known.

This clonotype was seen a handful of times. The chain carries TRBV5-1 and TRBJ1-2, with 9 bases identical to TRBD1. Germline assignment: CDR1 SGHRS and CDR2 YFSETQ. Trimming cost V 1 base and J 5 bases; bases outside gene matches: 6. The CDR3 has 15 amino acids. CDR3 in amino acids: CASSLMRDRAYGYTF. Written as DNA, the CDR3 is TGCGCCAGCAGCTTGATGAGGGACAGGGCGTATGGCTACACCTTC.

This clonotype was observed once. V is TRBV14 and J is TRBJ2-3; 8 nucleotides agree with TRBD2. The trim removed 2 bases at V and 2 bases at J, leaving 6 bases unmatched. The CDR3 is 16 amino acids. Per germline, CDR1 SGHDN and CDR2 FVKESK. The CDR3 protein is CASSQHPGGPTDTQYF. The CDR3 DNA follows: TGTGCCAGCAGCCAACACCCGGGAGGGCCCACAGATACGCAGTATTTT.

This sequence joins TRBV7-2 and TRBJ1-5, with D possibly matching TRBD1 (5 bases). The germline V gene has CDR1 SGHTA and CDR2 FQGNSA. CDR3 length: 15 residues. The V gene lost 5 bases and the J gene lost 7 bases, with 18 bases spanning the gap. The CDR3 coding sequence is TGTGCCAGCAGCCAACTTGGAGGGGTCAACCAGCCCCAGCATTTT. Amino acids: CASSQLGGVNQPQHF. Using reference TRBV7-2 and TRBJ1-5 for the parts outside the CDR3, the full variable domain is GAGVSQSPSNKVTEKGKDVELRCDPISGHTALYWYRQSLGQGLEFLIYFQGNSAPDKSGLPSDRFSAERTGGSVSTLTIQRTQQEDSAVYLCASSQLGGVNQPQHFGDGTRLSIL.

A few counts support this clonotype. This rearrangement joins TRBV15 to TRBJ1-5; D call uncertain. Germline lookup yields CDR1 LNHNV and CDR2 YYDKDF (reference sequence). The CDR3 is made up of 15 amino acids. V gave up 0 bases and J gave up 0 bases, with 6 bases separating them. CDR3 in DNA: TGTGCCACCAGCAGAGATCCCGGTAGCAATCAGCCCCAGCATTTT. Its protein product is CATSRDPGSNQPQHF.

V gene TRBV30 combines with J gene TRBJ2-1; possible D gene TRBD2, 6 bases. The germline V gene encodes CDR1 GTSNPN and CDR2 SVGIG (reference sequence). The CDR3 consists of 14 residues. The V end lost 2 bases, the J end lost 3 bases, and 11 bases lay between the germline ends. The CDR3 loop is CAWSSGLDYNEQFF. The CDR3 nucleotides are TGTGCCTGGAGTTCGGGACTGGACTACAATGAGCAGTTCTTC.

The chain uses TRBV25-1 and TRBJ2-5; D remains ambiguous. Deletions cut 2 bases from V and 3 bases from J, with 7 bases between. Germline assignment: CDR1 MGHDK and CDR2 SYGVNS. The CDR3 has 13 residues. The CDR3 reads CASSERQEETQYF. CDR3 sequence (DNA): TGTGCCAGCAGTGAACGCCAAGAAGAGACCCAGTACTTC. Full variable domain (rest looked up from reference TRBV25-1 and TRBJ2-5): EADIYQTPRYLVIGTGKKITLECSQTMGHDKMYWYQQDPGMELHLIHYSYGVNSTEKGDLSSESTVSRIRTEHFPLTLESARPSHTSQYLCASSERQEETQYFGPGTRLLVL.

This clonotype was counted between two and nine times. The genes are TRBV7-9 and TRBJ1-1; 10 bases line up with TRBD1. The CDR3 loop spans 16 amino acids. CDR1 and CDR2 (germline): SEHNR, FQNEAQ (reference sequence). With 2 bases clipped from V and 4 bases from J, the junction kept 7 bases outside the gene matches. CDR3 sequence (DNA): TGTGCCAGCAGCTTACCCCGGGACAGGGGAATCACTGAAGCTTTCTTT. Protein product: CASSLPRDRGITEAFF.

CDR3 DNA: TGTGCCAGCAGCCACCCCGGGACTAATGAAAAACTGTTTTTT. Amino acid sequence: CASSHPGTNEKLFF. This chain links TRBV12-3 or TRBV12-4 with TRBJ1-4; no reliable D call. Trimming cost V 6 bases and J 2 bases, with 10 bases left between them. CDR3 size: 14 residues.

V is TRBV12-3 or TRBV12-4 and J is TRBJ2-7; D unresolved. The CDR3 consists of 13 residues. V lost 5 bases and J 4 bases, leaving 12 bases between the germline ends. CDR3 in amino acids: CASSPERVYEQYF. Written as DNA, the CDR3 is TGTGCCAGCAGTCCAGAGAGAGTTTACGAGCAGTACTTC.

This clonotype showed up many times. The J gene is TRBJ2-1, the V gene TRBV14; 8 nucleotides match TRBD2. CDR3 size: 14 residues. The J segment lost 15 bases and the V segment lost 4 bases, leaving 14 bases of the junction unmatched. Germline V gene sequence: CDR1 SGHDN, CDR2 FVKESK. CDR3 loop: CASSRSSGKERRFF. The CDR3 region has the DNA TGTGCCAGCAGCCGGAGTAGCGGGAAAGAAAGGAGGTTCTTC.

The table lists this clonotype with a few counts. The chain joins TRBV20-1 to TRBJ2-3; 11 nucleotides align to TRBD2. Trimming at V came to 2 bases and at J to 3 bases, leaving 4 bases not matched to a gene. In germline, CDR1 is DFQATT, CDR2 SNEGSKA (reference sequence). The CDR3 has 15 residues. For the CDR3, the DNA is TGCAGTGCTAGACTAGCGGGGGGCCGGACAGATACGCAGTATTTT. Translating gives CSARLAGGRTDTQYF.

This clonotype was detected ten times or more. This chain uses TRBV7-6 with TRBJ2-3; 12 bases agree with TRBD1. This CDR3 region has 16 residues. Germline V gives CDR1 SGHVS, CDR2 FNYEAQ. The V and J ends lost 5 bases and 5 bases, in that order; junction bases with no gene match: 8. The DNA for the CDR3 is TGTGCCAGCAGCACGGGGACAGGGGGCGGCGGAGATACGCAGTATTTT. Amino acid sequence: CASSTGTGGGGDTQYF.

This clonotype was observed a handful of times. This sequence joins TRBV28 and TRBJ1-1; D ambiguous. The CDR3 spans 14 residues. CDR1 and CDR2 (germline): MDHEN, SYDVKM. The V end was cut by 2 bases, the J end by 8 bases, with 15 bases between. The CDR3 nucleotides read TGTGCCAGCAGTTTAAGGGCCTTTTACCCCGAAGCTTTCTTT. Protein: CASSLRAFYPEAFF.

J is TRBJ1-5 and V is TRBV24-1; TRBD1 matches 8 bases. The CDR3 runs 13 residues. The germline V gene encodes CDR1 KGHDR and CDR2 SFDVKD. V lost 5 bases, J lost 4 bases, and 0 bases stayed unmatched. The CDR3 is CATSGTGNQPQHF. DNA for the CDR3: TGTGCCACCAGTGGGACAGGGAATCAGCCCCAGCATTTT.

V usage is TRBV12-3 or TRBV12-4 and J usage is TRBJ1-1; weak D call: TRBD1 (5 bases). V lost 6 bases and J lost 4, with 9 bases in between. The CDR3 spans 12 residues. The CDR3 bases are TGTGCCAGCAGACCCCAGGGCACTGAAGCTTTCTTT. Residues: CASRPQGTEAFF.

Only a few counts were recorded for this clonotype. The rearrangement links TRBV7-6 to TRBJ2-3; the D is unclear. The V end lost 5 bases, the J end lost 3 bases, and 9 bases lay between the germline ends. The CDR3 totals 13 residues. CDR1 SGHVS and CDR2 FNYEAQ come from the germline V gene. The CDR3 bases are TGTGCCAGCAGCCCCCAAGAAACAGATACGCAGTATTTT. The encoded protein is CASSPQETDTQYF. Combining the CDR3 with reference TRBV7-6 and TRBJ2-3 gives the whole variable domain GAGVSQSPRYKVTKRGQDVALRCDPISGHVSLYWYRQALGQGPEFLTYFNYEAQQDKSGLPNDRFSAERPEGSISTLTIQRTEQRDSAMYRCASSPQETDTQYFGPGTRLTVL.

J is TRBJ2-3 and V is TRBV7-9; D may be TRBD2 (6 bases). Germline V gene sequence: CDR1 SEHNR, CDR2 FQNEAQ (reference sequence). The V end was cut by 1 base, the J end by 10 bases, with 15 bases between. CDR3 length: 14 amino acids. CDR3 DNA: TGTGCCAGCAGCTTAGGGGCGGGAAAGGATGCGCAGTATTTT. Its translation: CASSLGAGKDAQYF. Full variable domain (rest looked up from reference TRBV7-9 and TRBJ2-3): DTGVSQNPRHKITKRGQNVTFRCDPISEHNRLYWYRQTLGQGPEFLTYFQNEAQLEKSRLLSDRFSAERPKGSFSTLEIQRTEQGDSAMYLCASSLGAGKDAQYFGPGTRLTVL.

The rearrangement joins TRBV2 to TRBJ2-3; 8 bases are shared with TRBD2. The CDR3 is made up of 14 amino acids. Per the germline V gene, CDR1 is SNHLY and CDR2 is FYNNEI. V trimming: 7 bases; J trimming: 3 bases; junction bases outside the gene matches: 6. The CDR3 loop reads CASIPLAVTDTQYF. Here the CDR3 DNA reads TGTGCCAGCATACCACTAGCGGTTACAGATACGCAGTATTTT.

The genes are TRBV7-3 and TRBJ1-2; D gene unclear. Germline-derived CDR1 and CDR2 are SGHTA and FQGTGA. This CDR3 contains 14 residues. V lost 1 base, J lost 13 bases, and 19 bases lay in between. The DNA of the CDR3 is TGTGCCAGCAGCTTAAGTTACGATCTTGGAGTGCTCACCTTC. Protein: CASSLSYDLGVLTF.

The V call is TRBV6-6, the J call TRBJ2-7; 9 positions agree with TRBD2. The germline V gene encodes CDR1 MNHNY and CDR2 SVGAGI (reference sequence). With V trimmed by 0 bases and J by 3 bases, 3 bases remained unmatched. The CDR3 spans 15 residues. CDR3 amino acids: CASSYSLAGVYEQYF. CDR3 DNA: TGTGCCAGCAGTTACTCGTTAGCGGGAGTCTACGAGCAGTACTTC.

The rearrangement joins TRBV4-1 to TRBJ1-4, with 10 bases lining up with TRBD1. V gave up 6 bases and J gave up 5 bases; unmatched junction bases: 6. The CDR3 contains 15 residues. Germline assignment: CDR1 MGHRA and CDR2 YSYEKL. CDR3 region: CASSLTGGGNEKLFF. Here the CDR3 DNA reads TGCGCCAGCAGTCTGACAGGGGGCGGAAATGAAAAACTGTTTTTT.

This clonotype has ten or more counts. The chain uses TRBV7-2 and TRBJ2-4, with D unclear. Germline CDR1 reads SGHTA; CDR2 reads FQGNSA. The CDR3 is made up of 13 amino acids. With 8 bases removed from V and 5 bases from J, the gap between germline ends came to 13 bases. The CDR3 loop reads CASLFPPQNIQYF. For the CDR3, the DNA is TGTGCCAGCCTCTTCCCCCCGCAAAACATTCAGTACTTC.

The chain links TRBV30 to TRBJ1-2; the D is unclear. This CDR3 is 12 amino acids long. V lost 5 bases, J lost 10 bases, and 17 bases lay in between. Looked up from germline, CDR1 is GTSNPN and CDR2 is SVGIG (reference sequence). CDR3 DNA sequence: TGTGCCTGGGATTACACGGCCGGGGACTACACCTTC. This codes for CAWDYTAGDYTF.